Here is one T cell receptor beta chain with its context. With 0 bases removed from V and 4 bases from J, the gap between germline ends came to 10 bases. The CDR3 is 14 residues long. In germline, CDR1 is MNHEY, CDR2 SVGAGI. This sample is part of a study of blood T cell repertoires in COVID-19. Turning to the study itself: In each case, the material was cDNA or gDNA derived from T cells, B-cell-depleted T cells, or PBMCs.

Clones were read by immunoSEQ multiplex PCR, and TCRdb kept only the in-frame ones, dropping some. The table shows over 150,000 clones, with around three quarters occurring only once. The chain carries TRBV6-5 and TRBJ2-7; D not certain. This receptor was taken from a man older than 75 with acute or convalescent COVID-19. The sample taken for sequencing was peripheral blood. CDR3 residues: CASSYSRRSYEQYF. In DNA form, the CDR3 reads TGTGCCAGCAGTTACTCCCGGCGGAGTTACGAGCAGTACTTC.